A selection of T cell receptor beta chains follows, all from one sample in a study of identical twins. TCRdb itself ran the 5' RACE reads through MiXCR, one entry per CDR3 protein. This repertoire shows around 960,000 distinct CDR3 sequences, 9% to 15% found once; its top ten account for 1.5% to 2%. This same sample was also part of a study on yellow fever vaccine responses in identical twins.

The sample was PBMCs. Receptor source: a woman between 18 and 29 years old in good health. Each CDR3 is given with its conserved first and last residue. Fields, in order: D gene, clone size, J gene, V gene, CDR3 DNA, CDR3 protein. The D gene is left open where the match is weak. Where a row states a size, it is once, few, many or the class of an expanded clone; other rows omit it.

NA,few,TRBJ2-1,TRBV7-9,TGTGCCAGCAGCTCCCTGGGAGCCCATGAGCAGTTCTTC,CASSSLGAHEQFF
TRBD1,few,TRBJ1-2,TRBV5-1,TGCGCCAGCAGAGGACAGGGGACCCAATCCTATGGCTACACCTTC,CASRGQGTQSYGYTF
TRBD2,once,TRBJ2-7,TRBV6-1,TGTGCCAGCAGTGAGTTCAGGACTAGCGGAATCCCCTACGAGCAGTACTTC,CASSEFRTSGIPYEQYF
TRBD2,many,TRBJ2-3,TRBV5-1,TGCGCCAGCAGCGCGGGGACTAGCCGTTTAGATACGCAGTATTTT,CASSAGTSRLDTQYF
NA,NA,TRBJ2-1,TRBV20-1,TGCAGTGCTATCCGCCCGGGAACAGTCTTCTCCTACAATGAGCAGTTCTTC,CSAIRPGTVFSYNEQFF
TRBD2,many,TRBJ2-1,TRBV28,TGTGCCAGCAGTTCCCCCTTCGGGGGGGGCTACAATGAGCAGTTCTTC,CASSSPFGGGYNEQFF
TRBD1,many,TRBJ1-2,TRBV18,TGTGCCAGCTCACCCCGGACAGGGGATAACTATGGCTACACCTTC,CASSPRTGDNYGYTF
TRBD2,NA,TRBJ2-5,TRBV9,TGTGCCAGCAGCCCCCCGGGACTAGAACTGGGGACCCAGTACTTC,CASSPPGLELGTQYF
NA,NA,TRBJ2-3,TRBV7-2,TGTGCCAGCAGCGAGGGAAAACTAGTTTTAACAGATACGCAGTATTTT,CASSEGKLVLTDTQYF
TRBD1,once,TRBJ2-6,TRBV12-3/TRBV12-4,TGTGCCAGCGCATGGGACAGGGTTAGCTCTGGGGCCAACGTCCTGACTTTC,CASAWDRVSSGANVLTF